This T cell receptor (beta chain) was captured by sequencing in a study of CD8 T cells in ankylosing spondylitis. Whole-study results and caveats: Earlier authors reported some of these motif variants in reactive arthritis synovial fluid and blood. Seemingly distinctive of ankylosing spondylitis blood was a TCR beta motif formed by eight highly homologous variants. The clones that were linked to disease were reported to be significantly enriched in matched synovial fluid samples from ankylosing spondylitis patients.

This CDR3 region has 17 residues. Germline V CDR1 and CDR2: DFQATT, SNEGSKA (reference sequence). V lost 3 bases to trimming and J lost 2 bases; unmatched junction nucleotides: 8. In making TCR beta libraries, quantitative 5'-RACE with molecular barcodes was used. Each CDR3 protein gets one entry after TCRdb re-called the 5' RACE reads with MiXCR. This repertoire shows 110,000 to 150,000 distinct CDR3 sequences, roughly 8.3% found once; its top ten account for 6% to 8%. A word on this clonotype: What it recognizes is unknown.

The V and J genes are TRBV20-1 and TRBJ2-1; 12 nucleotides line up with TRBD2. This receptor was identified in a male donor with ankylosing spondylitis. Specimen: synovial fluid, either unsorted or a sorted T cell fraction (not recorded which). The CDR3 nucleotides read TGCAGTGCTAGGAGTCTCGGACTAGCGGGGACCTACAATGAGCAGTTCTTC. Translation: CSARSLGLAGTYNEQFF.